The source of this T cell receptor (beta chain) is a study of identical twins. The CDR3 spans 15 residues. Germline CDR1 and CDR2: ENHRY and SYGVKD. V trimming: 7 bases; J trimming: 0 bases; junction bases outside the gene matches: 3. TCRdb re-derived calls from the 5' RACE reads in MiXCR, one entry per CDR3 protein. The table lists roughly 690,000 distinct CDR3 sequences, around 20% of them singletons. This clonotype has more than one count but fewer than ten. This sample also appeared in a second study, on T cells expressing NK-cell markers. From that second work: Sorted CD3+CD56+NKG2C+, CD3+CD56+NKG2C- and CD3+CD56-NKG2C+ T cells supplied TCR beta repertoires. In the group of eight sequenced donors, seven were HCMV-seropositive and one was seronegative. The same clonotypes also predominated in the CD3+CD56-NKG2C+ fraction of several donors.

This chain connects TRBV10-3 to TRBJ2-1; TRBD1 agrees at 10 bases. The TCR comes from a young woman in good health. Sequences were obtained from PBMCs. The CDR3 reads CAIIRTGGSYNEQFF. In DNA, the CDR3 is TGTGCCATCATTCGGACAGGGGGCTCCTACAATGAGCAGTTCTTC.